This T cell receptor (beta chain) was obtained from a study of blood T cell repertoires in COVID-19. CDR1 and CDR2 (germline): KGHSH, LQKENI. Trimming took 4 bases from V and 15 from J; bases not matched to a gene: 9. The length of the CDR3 is 14 residues. Source study methods: Reference gene primer amplification gave estimated nucleated cell counts. TCRdb keeps only in-frame clones here, not all; method: immunoSEQ multiplex PCR. V and J calls and clone size follow that table, whereas D and trimming were derived from the DNA. The table has roughly 140,000 clones, around 80% seen once; the top ten hold 1.9%.

The source of this sequence is a woman aged 55-69 years with acute or convalescent COVID-19. The chain uses TRBV18 and TRBJ2-1; 13 nucleotides match TRBD2. The sequencing sample was made of peripheral blood. CDR3 region: CASSLGLAGVGLFF. CDR3 DNA sequence: TGTGCCAGCTCACTCGGACTAGCGGGAGTGGGTCTGTTCTTC. Using reference TRBV18 and TRBJ2-1 for the parts outside the CDR3, the full variable domain is NAGVMQNPRHLVRRRGQEARLRCSPMKGHSHVYWYRQLPEEGLKFMVYLQKENIIDESGMPKERFSAEFPKEGPSILRIQQVVRGDSAAYFCASSLGLAGVGLFFGPGTRLTVL.